These T cell receptor beta chains were read from a single sample in a study of blood T cells in healthy people across ages. A single record per CDR3 protein comes from TCRdb applying MiXCR to the 5' RACE reads. The sample holds over 750,000 distinct CDR3 sequences, approximately 25% seen once. Another study also made use of these data, one on T cells of mothers and their children.

Sequenced material: blood. These receptors all come from a boy younger than 18 in good health. The CDR3 runs from the conserved cysteine through the conserved F or W. A D gene is named only where the DNA matches it firmly. Size is stated for part of the rows, as once, few or many counts, or as a class when the clone is expanded.

>TRBV11-2|NA|TRBD1|TRBJ2-5
CASSQGVQGQETQYF
TGTGCCAGCAGCCAGGGGGTACAGGGACAAGAGACCCAGTACTTC
>TRBV12-3/TRBV12-4|NA|NA|TRBJ2-2
CASSFSREAGELFF
TGTGCCAGCAGTTTTTCCCGAGAGGCCGGGGAGCTGTTTTTT
>TRBV11-1|few|NA|TRBJ2-5
CASSLWGPKETQYF
TGTGCCAGCAGCTTATGGGGGCCTAAGGAGACCCAGTACTTC
>TRBV28|NA|TRBD2|TRBJ2-5
CANSTRLAGVETQYF
TGTGCCAACAGTACCCGACTAGCGGGAGTGGAGACCCAGTACTTC
>TRBV29-1|few|TRBD2|TRBJ2-7
CSGRAGGSYEQYF
TGCAGCGGGAGAGCGGGGGGATCCTACGAGCAGTACTTC
>TRBV7-8|few|TRBD1|TRBJ2-1
CASSPDRGYEQFF
TGTGCCAGCAGCCCTGACAGGGGGTATGAGCAGTTCTTC
>TRBV9|few|TRBD2|TRBJ2-7
CASSVGTNVEQYF
TGTGCCAGCAGCGTCGGGACTAACGTGGAGCAGTACTTC
>TRBV12-3/TRBV12-4|NA|NA|TRBJ2-7
CASSLGATGTYEQYF
TGTGCCAGCAGTTTAGGAGCGACAGGTACCTACGAGCAGTACTTC
>TRBV20-1|NA|TRBD1|TRBJ1-3
CSARENRGFGNTIYF
TGCAGTGCTAGAGAGAACAGGGGATTTGGAAACACCATATATTTT
>TRBV18|NA|TRBD1|TRBJ2-2
CASSGDRNTGELFF
TGTGCCAGCTCAGGGGACAGGAACACCGGGGAGCTGTTTTTT
>TRBV10-3|few|NA|TRBJ2-1
CAVLEQGSYNEQFF
TGTGCCGTACTAGAGCAGGGCTCCTACAATGAGCAGTTCTTC
>TRBV7-6|NA|NA|TRBJ1-1
CASSSVDSFNTEAFF
TGTGCCAGCAGCTCCGTCGACAGTTTTAACACTGAAGCTTTCTTT
>TRBV12-3/TRBV12-4|few|TRBD2|TRBJ2-5
CASSLLAVGKETQYF
TGTGCCAGCAGCCTACTAGCGGTGGGAAAAGAGACCCAGTACTTC
>TRBV15|few|NA|TRBJ2-1
CATSSGRWDEQFF
TGTGCCACCAGCAGTGGACGCTGGGATGAGCAGTTCTTC
>TRBV18|NA|NA|TRBJ2-5
CASSPEAAFQETQYF
TGTGCCAGCTCACCAGAGGCTGCATTCCAAGAGACCCAGTACTTC
>TRBV28|NA|NA|TRBJ2-4
CASSSSGELDIQYF
TGTGCCAGCAGTTCCTCCGGGGAGCTAGACATTCAGTACTTC
>TRBV6-5|once|TRBD1|TRBJ1-2
CASSYSGTEMRIMEDGYTF
TGTGCCAGCAGTTACTCCGGGACAGAGATGAGGATTATGGAGGATGGCTACACCTTC
>TRBV6-1|NA|NA|TRBJ1-4
CASSETFFWEKLFF
TGTGCCAGCAGTGAGACATTCTTTTGGGAAAAACTGTTTTTT
>TRBV7-8|NA|NA|TRBJ2-1
CASSLAFGEMDNEQFF
TGTGCCAGCAGCTTAGCGTTCGGGGAAATGGACAATGAGCAGTTCTTC
>TRBV7-2|NA|NA|TRBJ1-2
CASSLEERWGYTF
TGTGCCAGCAGCTTAGAGGAGAGGTGGGGCTACACCTTC
>TRBV29-1|NA|TRBD1|TRBJ2-3
CSAALTGGVREVTDTQCF
TGCAGCGCCGCCCTGACAGGGGGCGTGCGGGAGGTCACAGATACGCAGTGTTTT
>TRBV29-1|few|NA|TRBJ2-4
CSVEVPRSENIQYF
TGCAGCGTTGAAGTTCCCAGGAGTGAAAACATTCAGTACTTC
>TRBV9|NA|NA|TRBJ2-3
CASSVFSTDTQYF
TGTGCCAGCAGCGTTTTCTCCACAGATACGCAGTATTTT
>TRBV5-1|NA|NA|TRBJ1-3
CASSLSFISGNTIYF
TGCGCCAGCAGCTTGTCCTTTATCTCTGGAAACACCATATATTTT
>TRBV5-1|NA|TRBD1|TRBJ2-7
CASSLSRTGGYEQYF
TGCGCCAGCAGCTTGAGCCGGACAGGGGGCTACGAGCAGTACTTC
>TRBV6-2/TRBV6-3|few|NA|TRBJ2-7
CASSLQLHEQYF
TGTGCCAGCAGCCTACAGCTCCACGAGCAGTACTTC
>TRBV10-3|few|TRBD2|TRBJ2-5
CAIKGLAEETQYF
TGTGCCATCAAGGGACTAGCGGAAGAGACCCAGTACTTC
>TRBV7-9|few|TRBD1|TRBJ1-4
CASSTGQGTEKLFF
TGTGCCAGCAGCACGGGACAGGGTACGGAAAAACTGTTTTTT
>TRBV3-1|NA|NA|TRBJ2-4
CASSQDHGAIAKNIQYF
TGTGCCAGCAGCCAAGATCATGGGGCGATAGCCAAAAACATTCAGTACTTC
>TRBV6-5|NA|NA|TRBJ2-7
CASSYLGGMYEQYF
TGTGCCAGCAGTTACCTCGGAGGGATGTACGAGCAGTACTTC
>TRBV5-6|few|TRBD2|TRBJ2-5
CASSIGTSGGAGLETQYF
TGTGCCAGCAGCATCGGGACTAGCGGGGGGGCCGGCTTGGAGACCCAGTACTTC
>TRBV20-1|NA|NA|TRBJ2-7
CSATDRLGRREQYF
TGCAGTGCAACGGACCGTCTAGGGCGACGTGAGCAGTACTTC
>TRBV12-3/TRBV12-4|few|NA|TRBJ1-1
CASSTGYQGNLPEAFF
TGTGCCAGCAGCACTGGGTATCAGGGTAATCTTCCTGAAGCTTTCTTT
>TRBV29-1|few|NA|TRBJ1-4
CSVEWGQKLFF
TGCAGCGTTGAATGGGGTCAAAAACTGTTTTTT
>TRBV2|NA|TRBD1|TRBJ1-3
CASSGTVDSGNTIYF
TGTGCCAGCAGCGGGACAGTCGACTCTGGAAACACCATATATTTT
>TRBV29-1|few|TRBD1|TRBJ1-2
CSVPYRTGGYGYTF
TGCAGCGTCCCGTATAGAACAGGGGGCTATGGCTACACCTTC
>TRBV3-1|NA|NA|TRBJ1-3
CASSQIPGNTIYF
TGTGCCAGCAGCCAAATCCCTGGAAACACCATATATTTT
>TRBV12-3/TRBV12-4|NA|TRBD2|TRBJ2-7
CASSSPGGEQDF
TGTGCCAGCAGCTCACCGGGGGGTGAGCAGGACTTC
>TRBV4-2|NA|NA|TRBJ1-4
CASGANEKLFF
TGTGCCAGCGGGGCTAATGAAAAACTGTTTTTT
>TRBV29-1|NA|NA|TRBJ2-5
CSVGQSQETQYF
TGCAGCGTTGGACAATCACAAGAGACCCAGTACTTC